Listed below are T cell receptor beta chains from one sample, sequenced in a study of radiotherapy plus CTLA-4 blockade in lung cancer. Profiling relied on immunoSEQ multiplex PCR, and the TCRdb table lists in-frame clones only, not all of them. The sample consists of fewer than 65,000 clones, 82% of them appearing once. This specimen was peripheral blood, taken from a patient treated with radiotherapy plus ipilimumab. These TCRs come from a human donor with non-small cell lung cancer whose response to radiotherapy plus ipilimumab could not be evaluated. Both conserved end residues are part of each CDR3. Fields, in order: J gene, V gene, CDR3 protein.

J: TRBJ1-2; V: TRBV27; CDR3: CASKPRTGIYGYTF
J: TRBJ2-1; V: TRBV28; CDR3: CASSFLRRQFF
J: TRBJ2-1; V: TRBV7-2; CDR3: CASSLGTGRGNEQFF
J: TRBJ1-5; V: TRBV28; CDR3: CASSLVAGGYQPQHF
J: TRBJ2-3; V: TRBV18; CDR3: CASSPPGADTQYF
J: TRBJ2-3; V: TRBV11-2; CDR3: CASSSGSGYTDTQYF
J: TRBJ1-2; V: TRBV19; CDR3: CASTAWRGDYGYTF
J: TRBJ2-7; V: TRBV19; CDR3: CASSPLYEQYF
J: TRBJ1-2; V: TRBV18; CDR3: CASSPATNYGYTF
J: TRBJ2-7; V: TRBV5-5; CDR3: CASSFGQGTYEQYF
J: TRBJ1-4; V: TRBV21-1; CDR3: CAFSEQGRQTNEKLFF